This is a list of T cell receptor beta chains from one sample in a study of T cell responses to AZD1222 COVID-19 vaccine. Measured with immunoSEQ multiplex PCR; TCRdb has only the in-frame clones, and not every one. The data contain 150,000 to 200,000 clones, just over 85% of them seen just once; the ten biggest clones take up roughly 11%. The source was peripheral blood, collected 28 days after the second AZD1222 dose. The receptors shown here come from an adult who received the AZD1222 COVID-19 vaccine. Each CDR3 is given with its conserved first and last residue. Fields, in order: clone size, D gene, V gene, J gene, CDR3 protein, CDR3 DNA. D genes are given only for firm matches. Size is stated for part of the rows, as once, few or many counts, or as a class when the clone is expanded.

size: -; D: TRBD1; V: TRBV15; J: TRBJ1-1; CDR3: CATSLLPGQGAAEAFF; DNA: TGTGCCACCAGCTTACTTCCGGGACAGGGGGCCGCTGAAGCTTTCTTT
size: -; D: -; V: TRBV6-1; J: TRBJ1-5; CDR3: CASSESGANNQPQHF; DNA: TGTGCCAGCAGTGAATCAGGGGCCAACAATCAGCCCCAGCATTTT
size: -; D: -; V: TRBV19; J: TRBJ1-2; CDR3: CASSIGRSYGYTF; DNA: TGTGCCAGTAGTATAGGCAGGAGCTATGGCTACACCTTC
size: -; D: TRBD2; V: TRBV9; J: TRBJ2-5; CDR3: CASSGARGDQETQYF; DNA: TGTGCCAGCAGCGGAGCACGGGGGGACCAAGAGACCCAGTACTTC
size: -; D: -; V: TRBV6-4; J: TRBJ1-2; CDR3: CASSPGQSRGYTF; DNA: TGTGCCAGCAGTCCCGGGCAATCTCGAGGCTACACCTTC
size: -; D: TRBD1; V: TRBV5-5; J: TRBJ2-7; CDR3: CASSPGTGPYEQYF; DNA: TGTGCCAGCAGCCCAGGGACAGGGCCCTACGAGCAGTACTTC
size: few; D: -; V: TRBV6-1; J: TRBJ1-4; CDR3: CASSETQMINEKLFF; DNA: TGTGCCAGCAGTGAGACCCAGATGATAAATGAAAAACTGTTTTTT
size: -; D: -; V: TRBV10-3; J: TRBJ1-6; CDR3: CAISRAREGSYNSPLHF; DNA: TGTGCCATCAGCCGGGCCAGGGAAGGCTCCTATAATTCACCCCTCCACTTT
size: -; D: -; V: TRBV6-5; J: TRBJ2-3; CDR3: CVSSPRSQATQYF; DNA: TGTGTCAGCAGCCCCAGATCCCAAGCTACGCAGTATTTT
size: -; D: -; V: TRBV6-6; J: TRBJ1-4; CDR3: CASLRDPVEKLFF; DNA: TGTGCCAGCCTCAGGGACCCTGTGGAAAAACTGTTTTTT
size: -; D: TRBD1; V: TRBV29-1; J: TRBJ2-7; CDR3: CSVRRLGQSSYEQYF; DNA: TGCAGCGTTCGTAGGTTGGGACAGAGCTCCTACGAGCAGTACTTC
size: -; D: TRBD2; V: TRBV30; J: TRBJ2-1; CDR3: CAATPPSIAGGYQNNEQFF; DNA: TGTGCCGCAACTCCCCCCTCTATAGCGGGGGGATACCAAAACAATGAGCAGTTCTTC
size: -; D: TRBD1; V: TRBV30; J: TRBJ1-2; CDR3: CAWSVLQGVGGYTF; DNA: TGTGCCTGGAGTGTCCTACAGGGGGTGGGCGGCTACACCTTC
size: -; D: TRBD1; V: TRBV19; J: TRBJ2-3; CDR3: CASSTQNRGRTDTQYF; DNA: TGTGCCAGTAGTACACAAAACAGGGGGCGGACAGATACGCAGTATTTT
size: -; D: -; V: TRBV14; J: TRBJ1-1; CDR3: CASSPRQANTEAFF; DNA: TGTGCCAGCAGCCCTCGACAGGCAAACACTGAAGCTTTCTTT
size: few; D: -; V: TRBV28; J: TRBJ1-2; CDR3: CASSSVNYGYTF; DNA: TGTGCCAGCAGTTCAGTTAACTATGGCTACACCTTC
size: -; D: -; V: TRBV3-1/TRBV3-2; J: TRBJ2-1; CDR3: CASSPRGIPLGNEQFF; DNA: TGTGCCAGCAGCCCTAGAGGCATCCCCTTGGGCAATGAGCAGTTCTTC
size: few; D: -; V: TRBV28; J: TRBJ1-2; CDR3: CASTPLGRGKGLGFNYGYTF; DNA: TGTGCCAGTACGCCTTTGGGCAGGGGAAAGGGTTTAGGATTTAACTATGGCTACACCTTC
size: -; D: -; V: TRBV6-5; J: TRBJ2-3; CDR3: CASRGGSADTQYF; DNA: TGTGCCTCCAGGGGGGGTTCGGCAGATACGCAGTATTTT
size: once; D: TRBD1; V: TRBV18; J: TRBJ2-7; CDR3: CASSQGQGTGEQYF; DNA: TGTGCCAGCTCGCAAGGACAGGGGACGGGGGAGCAGTACTTC
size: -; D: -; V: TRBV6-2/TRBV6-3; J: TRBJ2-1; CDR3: CASSYSGQFTEQFF; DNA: TGTGCCAGCAGTTACTCGGGACAATTTACTGAGCAGTTCTTC
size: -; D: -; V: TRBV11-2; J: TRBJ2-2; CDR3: CASSQTGSGFSGELFF; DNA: TGTGCCAGCAGCCAAACCGGCTCAGGGTTCTCCGGGGAGCTGTTTTTT
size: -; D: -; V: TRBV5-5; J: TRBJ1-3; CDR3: CASSPRTEFSGNTIYF; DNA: TGTGCCAGCAGCCCGCGGACAGAGTTCTCTGGAAACACCATATATTTT
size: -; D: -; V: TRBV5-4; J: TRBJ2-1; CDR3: CASSQPDSYNEQFF; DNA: TGTGCCAGCAGCCAACCGGACAGCTACAATGAGCAGTTCTTC
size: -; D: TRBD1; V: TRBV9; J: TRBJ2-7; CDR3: CASSVAGTDYEQYF; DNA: TGTGCCAGCAGCGTAGCCGGGACAGACTACGAGCAGTACTTC
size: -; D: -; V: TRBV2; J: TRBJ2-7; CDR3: CASSDHQGLPYEQYF; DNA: TGTGCCAGCAGTGATCACCAGGGGCTGCCCTACGAGCAGTACTTC
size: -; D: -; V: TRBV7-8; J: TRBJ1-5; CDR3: CASRGGGTTNQPQHF; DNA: TGTGCCAGCCGTGGGGGGGGAACTACCAATCAGCCCCAGCATTTT
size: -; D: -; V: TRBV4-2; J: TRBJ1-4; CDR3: CASSQDRVGRSNEKLFF; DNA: TGTGCCAGCAGCCAAGATCGGGTGGGAAGATCTAATGAAAAACTGTTTTTT
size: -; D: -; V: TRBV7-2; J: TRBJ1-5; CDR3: CASSVGAESGQPQHF; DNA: TGTGCCAGCAGCGTCGGGGCCGAGTCCGGGCAGCCCCAGCATTTT
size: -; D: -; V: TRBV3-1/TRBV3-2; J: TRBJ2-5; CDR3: CASRLPGVPETQYF; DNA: TGTGCCAGCAGACTTCCCGGGGTCCCCGAGACCCAGTACTTC
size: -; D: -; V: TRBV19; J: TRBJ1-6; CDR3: CASSIDSGPVESPLHF; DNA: TGTGCCAGTAGTATAGATAGTGGACCGGTGGAATCACCCCTCCACTTT
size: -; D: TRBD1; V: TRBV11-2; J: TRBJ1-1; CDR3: CASSFHDRGRGENTEAFF; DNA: TGTGCCAGCAGCTTCCACGACAGGGGTCGCGGGGAGAACACTGAAGCTTTCTTT
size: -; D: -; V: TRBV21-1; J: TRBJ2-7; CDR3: CATSGGASYEQYF; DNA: TGTGCCACCTCTGGGGGGGCCTCCTACGAGCAGTACTTC
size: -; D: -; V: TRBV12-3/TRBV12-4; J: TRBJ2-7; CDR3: CASSFSTYEQYF; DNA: TGTGCCAGCAGTTTTAGTACTTACGAGCAGTACTTC